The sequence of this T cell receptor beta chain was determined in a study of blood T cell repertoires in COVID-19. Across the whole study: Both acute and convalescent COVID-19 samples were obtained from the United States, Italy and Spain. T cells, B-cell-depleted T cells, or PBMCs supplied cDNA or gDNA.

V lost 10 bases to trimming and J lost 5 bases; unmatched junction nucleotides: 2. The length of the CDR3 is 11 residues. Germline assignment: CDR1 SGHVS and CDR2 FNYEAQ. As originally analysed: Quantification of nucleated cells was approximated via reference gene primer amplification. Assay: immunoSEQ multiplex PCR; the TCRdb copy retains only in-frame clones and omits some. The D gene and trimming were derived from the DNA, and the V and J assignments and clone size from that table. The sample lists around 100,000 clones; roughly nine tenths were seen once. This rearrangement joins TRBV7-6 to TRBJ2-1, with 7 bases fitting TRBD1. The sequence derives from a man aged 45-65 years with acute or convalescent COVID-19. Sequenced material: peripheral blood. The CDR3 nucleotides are TGTGCCACACAGGGGAACAATGAGCAGTTCTTC. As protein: CATQGNNEQFF.